The 22 T cell receptor beta chains listed next were all sequenced from one sample in a study of Ad26.COV2.S vaccination and SARS-CoV-2 variants. Repertoires were generated with immunoSEQ multiplex PCR, while TCRdb's copy carries only in-frame clones and drops some. The sample shows around 450,000 clones, around nine tenths of them seen only once. Stated treatment: about 20 received Ad26.COV2.S at low or high dose, single or two shots; roughly 5 received placebo; per-sample allocation not given. Each sample was drawn 63 days after the first injection (of vaccine or placebo). Sequences were derived from peripheral blood, sampled in a trial of Ad26.COV2.S vaccine versus placebo. These receptors all stem from a person aged 18-60 years who received the Ad26.COV2.S COVID-19 vaccine or a placebo.

The genes are TRBV7-3 and TRBJ2-3; D unclear. Germline V lookup: CDR1 SGHTA, CDR2 FQGTGA. CDR3 size: 13 residues. Between the trimmed V and J ends, which lost 3 bases and 4 bases, there was a span of 8 bases. CDR3 sequence: CASSFRSPDTQYF. The CDR3 DNA follows: TGTGCCAGCAGCTTTAGGTCTCCAGATACGCAGTATTTT.

The V and J genes are TRBV4-1 and TRBJ2-5; tentative D call: TRBD1 (6 bases). The germline CDR1 and CDR2 sequences are MGHRA and YSYEKL. The CDR3 length is 14 residues. Trimming removed 1 base at V and 5 bases at J, with 11 bases between. CDR3 bases: TGCGCCAGCAGCCAAGTGACGCAGGGGGAGACCCAGTACTTC. Translating it yields CASSQVTQGETQYF.

CDR3 protein: CASVLDSNLDQPQHF. The CDR3 region has the DNA TGTGCCAGTGTCCTGGACAGTAACCTAGATCAGCCCCAGCATTTT. V gene TRBV2 combines with J gene TRBJ1-5; D might be TRBD1 (6 bases). V lost 9 bases and J lost 5, with 20 bases in between. The CDR3 is 15 residues long. The germline V gene encodes CDR1 SNHLY and CDR2 FYNNEI.

This chain joins TRBV15 and TRBJ1-1; D is unclear. Germline loops: CDR1 LNHNV, CDR2 YYDKDF (reference sequence). Trimming pared 3 bases from V and 5 bases from J, leaving 13 bases between. The CDR3 runs to 14 residues. CDR3 DNA: TGTGCCACCAGCAGGCAACGGGGTGGGACTGAAGCTTTCTTT. This codes for CATSRQRGGTEAFF.

The chain employs TRBV4-1 and TRBJ2-7, with 7 bases lining up with TRBD1. V trimming: 1 base; J trimming: 6 bases; junction bases outside the gene matches: 6. This CDR3 comprises 14 residues. Germline CDR1 reads MGHRA; CDR2 reads YSYEKL. Here the CDR3 reads CASSQGQGVSEQYF. The CDR3 DNA reads TGCGCCAGCAGCCAAGGACAGGGCGTAAGCGAGCAGTACTTC.

The chain carries TRBV6-5 and TRBJ2-6; no definite D call. V was cut by 6 bases and J by 0 bases, with 9 bases left in between. Germline V gene data show CDR1 as MNHEY and CDR2 as SVGAGI. The CDR3 spans 15 residues. CDR3 sequence: CASRSGDSGANVLTF. The CDR3 DNA sequence: TGTGCCAGCAGAAGTGGGGACTCTGGGGCCAACGTCCTGACTTTC.

Remarks on this clone: The limits of the CDR3 on the DNA are not certain, so only TCRdb's listed CDR3 is given. The gene calls are TRBV21-1 and TRBJ2-2; the table's D call TRBD1 went unverified against the DNA. TRBV21-1 is labeled a pseudogene. The CDR3 is 18 amino acids long, termini counted. This CDR3 reads CASSRWDRVGSGTGELFF.

In its sample, this clone was seen a few times. The chain couples TRBV15 to TRBJ1-2; no firm D call. The V end was cut by 6 bases, the J end by 5 bases, with 19 bases between. This CDR3 is 15 amino acids long. The germline gives CDR1 LNHNV, CDR2 YYDKDF (reference sequence). CDR3 region: CATSRIGPSRYGYTF. The CDR3 coding sequence is TGTGCCACCAGTCGAATCGGACCCTCCCGATATGGCTACACCTTC.

The rearrangement links TRBV9 to TRBJ1-1, with D perhaps matching TRBD1 (5 bases). This CDR3 is built from 14 residues. Germline-derived CDR1 and CDR2 are SGDLS and YYNGEE. V was cut by 0 bases and J by 6 bases, with 12 bases left in between. CDR3: CASSVDRGPPEAFF. The CDR3 region has the DNA TGTGCCAGCAGCGTAGATAGGGGACCCCCTGAAGCTTTCTTT.

V and J are TRBV3-1 (or the pseudogene TRBV3-2) and TRBJ2-5, with no clear D. The CDR3 has 15 residues. V gave up 1 base and J gave up 2 bases, with 11 bases separating them. Germline-derived CDR1 and CDR2 are LGHDT and YNNKEL (reference sequence). The CDR3 reads CASSQVWGEQETQYF. In DNA, the CDR3 is TGTGCCAGCAGCCAAGTATGGGGTGAGCAAGAGACCCAGTACTTC.

The chain couples TRBV4-3 to TRBJ2-1, with D possibly TRBD2 on 7 matching bases. The ends were cut back, 0 bases at V and 8 bases at J, with 17 bases in the middle. The CDR3 extends over 16 amino acids. Germline CDR1 reads LGHNA; CDR2 reads YSLEER. CDR3 nucleotides: TGCGCCAGCAGCCAAGAGGGCCGGGGGGCCGTAGATGAGCAGTTCTTC. Translation gives CASSQEGRGAVDEQFF.

This rearrangement joins TRBV28 to TRBJ1-2, with 10 bases identical to TRBD1. The CDR3 consists of 14 residues. CDR1 is MDHEN, CDR2 SYDVKM, per germline. V was clipped by 6 bases and J by 4 bases; unmatched bases: 5. CDR3 region: CASRDRGHVYGYTF. CDR3 coding DNA: TGTGCCAGCAGAGACAGGGGGCATGTCTATGGCTACACCTTC.

The V gene is TRBV28, the J gene TRBJ2-4; TRBD1 or TRBD2 may be the D gene (6 bases each). CDR1 and CDR2 (germline): MDHEN, SYDVKM. Between the trimmed V and J ends, which lost 4 bases and 7 bases, there was a span of 20 bases. This CDR3 is 16 amino acids long. The CDR3 bases are TGTGCCAGCAGTTCTCGAAATGGGCAGGGGAGGAACATTCAGTACTTC. Protein: CASSSRNGQGRNIQYF.

The CDR3 here is CASSQGNRGNEQFF. CDR3 nucleotides: TGCGCCAGCAGCCAAGGGAACAGGGGCAATGAGCAGTTCTTC. The gene calls are TRBV4-1 and TRBJ2-1, with 7 positions matching TRBD1. Germline trimming cut 1 base from V and 6 bases from J; bases unmatched to any gene: 3. This CDR3 region has 14 residues. The germline V gene encodes CDR1 MGHRA and CDR2 YSYEKL.

This rearrangement joins TRBV2 to TRBJ2-1; D is unclear. Germline V gene lookup returns CDR1 SNHLY and CDR2 FYNNEI. The CDR3 contains 14 residues. Trimming left V 1 base short and J 0 bases short, with 4 bases between. CDR3 in DNA: TGTGCCAGCAGTGAAGAGTTCTCCTACAATGAGCAGTTCTTC. Its translation: CASSEEFSYNEQFF.

The chain couples TRBV4-1 to TRBJ2-6; maybe TRBD1 (6 bases). Trimming shortened V by 6 bases and J by 4 bases, and 10 bases separated the two germline ends. This CDR3 has 14 residues. Looked up from germline, CDR1 is MGHRA and CDR2 is YSYEKL. The CDR3 DNA reads TGCGCCAGCAGTCCAGGGGTAGGGGCCAACGTCCTGACTTTC. Its translation is CASSPGVGANVLTF.

The genes are TRBV5-1 and TRBJ1-2, with 7 bases aligning to TRBD1. The CDR3 extends over 14 amino acids. With 0 bases clipped from V and 4 bases from J, the junction kept 3 bases outside the gene matches. Germline V gene sequence: CDR1 SGHRS, CDR2 YFSETQ. This CDR3 reads CASSLGSGGYGYTF. The CDR3 DNA reads as TGCGCCAGCAGCTTGGGATCAGGGGGCTATGGCTACACCTTC.

This chain joins TRBV10-2 and TRBJ2-7; TRBD1 matches 10 bases. Per germline, CDR1 WSHSY and CDR2 SAAADI. V lost 5 bases and J lost 6; bases outside the gene matches: 13. This CDR3 contains 16 residues. The CDR3 loop is CASSQTTDRGSGEQYF. CDR3 DNA sequence: TGCGCCAGCAGTCAGACCACGGACAGGGGGAGCGGCGAGCAGTACTTC.

The chain recombines TRBV5-6 with TRBJ2-7, with 12 bases matching TRBD1. Germline V CDR1 and CDR2: SGHDT, YYEEEE. J lost 2 bases, V lost 4 bases, and 4 bases had no gene match. There are 15 residues in the CDR3. The CDR3 loop reads CASSLRDRGPYEQYF. The CDR3 region has the DNA TGTGCCAGCAGCCTCCGGGACAGGGGGCCCTACGAGCAGTACTTC.

V gene TRBV7-9 combines with J gene TRBJ2-7; 14 nucleotides agree with TRBD2. V dropped 5 bases and J dropped 1; count of bases not matched to a gene: 4. Per the germline V gene, CDR1 is SEHNR and CDR2 is FQNEAQ (reference sequence). This CDR3 has 16 residues. CDR3 in amino acids: CASSPGTSGGSYEQYF. The DNA of the CDR3 is TGTGCCAGCAGCCCCGGGACTAGCGGGGGTTCCTACGAGCAGTACTTC. Complete variable domain (other parts from reference TRBV7-9 and TRBJ2-7): DTGVSQNPRHKITKRGQNVTFRCDPISEHNRLYWYRQTLGQGPEFLTYFQNEAQLEKSRLLSDRFSAERPKGSFSTLEIQRTEQGDSAMYLCASSPGTSGGSYEQYFGPGTRLTVT.

This clone was recorded only once. This rearrangement joins TRBV4-3 to TRBJ1-1, with D tentatively TRBD1 (5 bases). This CDR3 comprises 16 residues. V lost 6 bases, J lost 1 base, and 18 bases lay in between. The V gene's germline CDR1 is LGHNA and CDR2 YSLEER. The CDR3 sequence is CASSLKARDGNTEAFF. The CDR3 DNA reads TGCGCCAGCAGTCTCAAAGCTCGGGACGGGAACACTGAAGCTTTCTTT.

The V gene is TRBV19, the J gene TRBJ2-2, with 7 positions matching TRBD2. J lost 7 bases, V lost 6 bases, and 8 bases had no gene match. The germline gives CDR1 LNHDA, CDR2 SQIVND (reference sequence). This CDR3 comprises 14 residues. The CDR3 is CASSPGGGIGELFF. CDR3 nucleotides: TGTGCCAGTAGCCCGGGGGGAGGGATCGGGGAGCTGTTTTTT.